One T cell receptor (beta chain) is described in this entry. The data stem from a study of blood T cell repertoires in COVID-19. The V end lost 4 bases, the J end lost 6 bases, and 12 bases lay between the germline ends. Looked up from germline, CDR1 is MDHEN and CDR2 is SYDVKM. The CDR3 has 14 amino acids. Assay used: immunoSEQ multiplex PCR; TCRdb lists only in-frame clones, some missing. This table has under 100,000 clones, approximately 78% appearing once. The specimen sequenced was peripheral blood. The clonotype was recovered from a man aged 60 to 75 with acute or convalescent COVID-19. V and J are TRBV28 and TRBJ1-4, with D unresolved. In DNA, the CDR3 is TGTGCCAGCAGTTCCCGGAGGAGTGATGAAAAACTGTTTTTT. Its protein product is CASSSRRSDEKLFF.